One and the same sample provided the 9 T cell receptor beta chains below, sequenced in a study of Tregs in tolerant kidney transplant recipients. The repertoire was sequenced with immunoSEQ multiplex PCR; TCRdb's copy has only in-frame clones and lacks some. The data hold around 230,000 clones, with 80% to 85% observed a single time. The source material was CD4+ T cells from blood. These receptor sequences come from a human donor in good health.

CDR3 amino acids: CASSQVVSSGSTDTQYF. CDR3 sequence (DNA): TGCGCCAGCAGCCAAGTGGTTTCTAGCGGGTCAACAGATACGCAGTATTTT. This rearrangement joins TRBV4-1 to TRBJ2-3, with 8 bases identical to TRBD2. The CDR3 sequence is 17 residues long. V lost 1 base to trimming and J lost 3 bases; unmatched junction nucleotides: 9. Germline CDR1 MGHRA, CDR2 YSYEKL.

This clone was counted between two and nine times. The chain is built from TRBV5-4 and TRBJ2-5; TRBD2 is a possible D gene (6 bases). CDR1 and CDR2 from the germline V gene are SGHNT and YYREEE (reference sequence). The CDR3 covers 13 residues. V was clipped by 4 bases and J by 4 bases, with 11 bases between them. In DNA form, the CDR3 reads TGTGCCAGCAGCCCGGCGGGGAGAGAGACCCAGTACTTC. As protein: CASSPAGRETQYF.

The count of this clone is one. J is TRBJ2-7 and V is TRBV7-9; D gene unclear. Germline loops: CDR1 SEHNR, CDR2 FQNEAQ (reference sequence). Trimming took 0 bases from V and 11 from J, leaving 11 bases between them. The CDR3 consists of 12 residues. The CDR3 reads CASSLAPGVEYF. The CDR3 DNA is TGTGCCAGCAGCTTAGCGCCGGGTGTCGAGTACTTC.

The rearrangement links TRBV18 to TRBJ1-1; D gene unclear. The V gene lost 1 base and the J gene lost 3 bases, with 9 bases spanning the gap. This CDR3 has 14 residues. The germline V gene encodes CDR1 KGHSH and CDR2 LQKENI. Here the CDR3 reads CASSPQGRDTEAFF. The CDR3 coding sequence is TGTGCCAGCTCACCACAAGGGAGGGACACTGAAGCTTTCTTT.

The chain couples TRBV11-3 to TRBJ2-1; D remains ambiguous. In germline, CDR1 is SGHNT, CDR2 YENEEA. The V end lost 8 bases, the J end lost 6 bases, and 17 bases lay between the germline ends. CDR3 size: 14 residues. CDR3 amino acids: CASSRSSEFNEQFF. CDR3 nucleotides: TGTGCCAGCTCGCGGAGCAGCGAATTCAATGAGCAGTTCTTC.

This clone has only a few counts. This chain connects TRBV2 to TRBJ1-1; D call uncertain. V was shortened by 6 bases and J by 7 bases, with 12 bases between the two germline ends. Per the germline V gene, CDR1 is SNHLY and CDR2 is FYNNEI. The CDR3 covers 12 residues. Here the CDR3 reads CASRKEDGEAFF. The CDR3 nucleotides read TGTGCCAGCAGGAAAGAGGACGGTGAAGCTTTCTTT.

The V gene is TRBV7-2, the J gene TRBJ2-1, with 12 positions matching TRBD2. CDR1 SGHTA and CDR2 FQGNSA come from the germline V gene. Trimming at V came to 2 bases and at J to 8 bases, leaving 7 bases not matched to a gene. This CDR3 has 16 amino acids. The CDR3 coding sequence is TGTGCCAGCAGCTTACTAGCGGGAGGGCGGGGGGATGAGCAGTTCTTC. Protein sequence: CASSLLAGGRGDEQFF. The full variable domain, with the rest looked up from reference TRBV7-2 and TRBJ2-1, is GAGVSQSPSNKVTEKGKDVELRCDPISGHTALYWYRQSLGQGLEFLIYFQGNSAPDKSGLPSDRFSAERTGGSVSTLTIQRTQQEDSAVYLCASSLLAGGRGDEQFFGPGTRLTVL.

The CDR3 sequence is CASGTWGQETQYF. The CDR3 DNA is TGTGCTAGTGGGACCTGGGGCCAAGAGACCCAGTACTTC. The rearrangement uses TRBV12-5 and TRBJ2-5; no definite D call. The CDR3 runs 13 residues. Deletions cut 6 bases from V and 1 base from J, with 9 bases between. Germline-derived CDR1 and CDR2 are LGHNT and FRNRAP.

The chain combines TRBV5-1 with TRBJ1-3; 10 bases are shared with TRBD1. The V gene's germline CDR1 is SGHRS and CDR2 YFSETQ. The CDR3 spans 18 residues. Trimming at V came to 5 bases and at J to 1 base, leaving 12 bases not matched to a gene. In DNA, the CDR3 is TGCGCCAGCAGGAAAACCCCGGGACAGGGGCGGTCTGGAAACACCATATATTTT. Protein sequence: CASRKTPGQGRSGNTIYF.